The text below deals with one T cell receptor beta chain. V dropped 3 bases and J dropped 7 bases, with 12 bases sitting between them. The length of the CDR3 is 13 residues. Germline V CDR1 and CDR2: LNHDA, SQIVND (reference sequence). The data stem from a study of blood T cell repertoires in COVID-19. As for the study in general: Sources were T cells, B-cell-depleted T cells, or PBMCs; the material itself was cDNA or gDNA.

In the original processing: Reference gene primer amplification yielded estimated nucleated cell counts. Profiled with immunoSEQ multiplex PCR; TCRdb holds only in-frame clones, not every one. That table supplies the V and J calls and clone size; D and trimming were determined from the DNA. This table holds more than 100,000 clones, about 79% found once. The clonotype originates from a woman between 50 and 59 years old with acute or convalescent COVID-19. Sequenced material: peripheral blood. The chain is built from TRBV19 and TRBJ1-2; D gene ambiguous. The DNA for the CDR3 is TGTGCCAGTAGTATCAGAGGGAGAAGTGGCTACACCTTC. Its protein is CASSIRGRSGYTF.